Each of the 8 T cell receptor beta chains below was sequenced from the same sample in a study of cytomegalovirus exposure and HLA in healthy donors. Vbeta (60) and Jbeta (13) primers were used in the PCR. This table comes from immunoSEQ multiplex PCR, and its TCRdb copy is limited to in-frame clones, with some not included. There are approximately 180,000 clones in the sample; 81% occur only once, and 4% to 5% lies in the top ten. The sample was PBMCs. These receptors were taken from a woman aged 18-29 years in good health and CMV-seropositive.

This clone has only a few counts. CDR3 residues: CASSHTGLLSYEQYF. DNA for the CDR3: TGTGCCAGCAGCCATACCGGACTACTCTCCTACGAGCAGTACTTC. V and J are TRBV11-1 and TRBJ2-7, with D perhaps matching TRBD2 (6 bases). V was trimmed by 5 bases and J by 0 bases, leaving 14 bases between them. This CDR3 spans 15 amino acids. CDR1 is SGHAT and CDR2 is FQDESV in the germline V gene (reference sequence).

The chain is built from TRBV2 and TRBJ2-1, with 10 bases matching TRBD2. CDR3 length: 14 residues. The germline V gene has CDR1 SNHLY and CDR2 FYNNEI. V lost 4 bases to trimming and J lost 4 bases; unmatched junction nucleotides: 1. The CDR3: CASSGTSGYNEQFF. CDR3 bases: TGTGCCAGCAGTGGGACTAGCGGTTACAATGAGCAGTTCTTC.

The chain employs TRBV4-2 and TRBJ1-1, with D unclear. Germline CDR1 and CDR2: LGHNA and YNFKEQ. Trimming took off 1 base at V and 0 bases at J, with 15 bases between the two ends. The CDR3 covers 17 residues. CDR3 protein: CASSQAGGGRVNTEAFF. CDR3 nucleotide sequence: TGTGCCAGCAGCCAAGCGGGTGGAGGGAGGGTGAACACTGAAGCTTTCTTT.

A single count supports this clone. CDR3 region: CASSVGPGETQYF. The CDR3 coding sequence is TGTGCCAGCTCAGTTGGCCCAGGGGAGACCCAGTACTTC. This chain uses TRBV18 with TRBJ2-5, with D maybe TRBD1 (5 bases). V lost 5 bases and J lost 5, with 12 bases in between. Germline V gene lookup returns CDR1 KGHSH and CDR2 LQKENI. This CDR3 spans 13 amino acids.

The chain uses TRBV19 and TRBJ2-1; D is unresolved. Trimming removed 5 bases from V and 8 bases from J, with 13 bases in between. Germline loops: CDR1 LNHDA, CDR2 SQIVND (reference sequence). The CDR3 is 13 amino acids. Here the CDR3 reads CASSGFVFDEQFF. CDR3 sequence (DNA): TGTGCCAGTAGTGGCTTTGTCTTCGATGAGCAGTTCTTC.

The chain is built from TRBV11-2 and TRBJ2-7; 8 bases are a match to TRBD2. J lost 3 bases, V lost 4 bases, and 5 bases had no gene match. This CDR3 spans 14 amino acids. Germline V gene sequence: CDR1 SGHAT, CDR2 FQNNGV. DNA for the CDR3: TGTGCCAGCAGCTCTTTAGCGGGGAACTACGAGCAGTACTTC. Its translation: CASSSLAGNYEQYF.

The rearrangement links TRBV29-1 to TRBJ2-5, with 9 bases identical to TRBD1. V lost 6 bases to trimming and J lost 5 bases; unmatched junction nucleotides: 10. The CDR3 is made up of 14 amino acids. Germline values: CDR1 SQVTM, CDR2 ANQGSEA. The CDR3 sequence is CSVAPPGQGETQYF. As DNA, the CDR3 is TGCAGCGTCGCCCCCCCGGGACAGGGTGAGACCCAGTACTTC.

This chain connects TRBV29-1 to TRBJ2-5; 9 bases are a match to TRBD2. The CDR3 covers 14 residues. Unmatched junction bases numbered 8, after V lost 2 bases and J lost 7 bases. Germline V lookup: CDR1 SQVTM, CDR2 ANQGSEA. The CDR3 region has the DNA TGCAGCGTTGAAAACATGCGGGAGGGTTGGACCCAGTACTTC. Protein sequence: CSVENMREGWTQYF.